The 18 T cell receptor beta chains below all came from one sample that was sequenced in a study of Ad26.COV2.S vaccination and SARS-CoV-2 variants. The data were produced by immunoSEQ multiplex PCR, yet TCRdb's version contains in-frame clones alone and is incomplete. The table has 380,000 or so clones, 83% seen once. The treatment denotes: 19 received Ad26.COV2.S at low or high dose, single or two shots; about 5 received placebo; per-sample allocation not given. Sampling occurred on day 63 after the first vaccine or placebo injection. This material consisted of peripheral blood, taken in a trial of Ad26.COV2.S vaccine versus placebo. The receptors were gathered from a person aged 18-65 years who received the Ad26.COV2.S COVID-19 vaccine or a placebo.

CDR3 nucleotides: TGTGCCAGCAGTGAACAGGAGGGTGGAGGCTACACCTTC. Residues: CASSEQEGGGYTF. This chain links TRBV2 with TRBJ1-2; no clear D gene. Germline CDR1 is SNHLY and CDR2 is FYNNEI. The CDR3 extends over 13 amino acids. V lost 2 bases and J 8 bases, leaving 12 bases between the germline ends.

The chain is built from TRBV19 and TRBJ2-7; 8 positions agree with TRBD1. V shed 9 bases and J 5 bases; nucleotides not matched to a gene: 15. CDR1 LNHDA and CDR2 SQIVND come from the germline V gene (reference sequence). There are 15 residues in the CDR3. The CDR3: CASRGIGQGIHEQYF. The CDR3 DNA reads TGTGCCAGCAGGGGTATTGGACAGGGCATCCACGAGCAGTACTTC.

This clone has only a few counts. The rearrangement joins TRBV24-1 to TRBJ2-7; 11 nucleotides match TRBD1. The CDR3 runs 15 residues. Germline lookup yields CDR1 KGHDR and CDR2 SFDVKD. V dropped 7 bases and J dropped 3; count of bases not matched to a gene: 7. The CDR3 sequence is CATSPTGTGGYEQYF. The DNA for the CDR3 is TGTGCCACCAGCCCTACCGGGACAGGGGGCTACGAGCAGTACTTC.

CDR3 DNA: TGTGCCAGCACGCCAAGGGAGGCATCCCGTTATGAAGCTTTCTTT. Amino acids: CASTPREASRYEAFF. The chain has TRBV7-2 and TRBJ1-1; D unclear. This CDR3 is built from 15 residues. V was shortened by 7 bases and J by 7 bases, with 22 bases between the two germline ends. Germline V lookup: CDR1 SGHTA, CDR2 FQGNSA.

The chain combines TRBV7-9 with TRBJ2-2; D may be TRBD2 (6 bases). Trimming removed 5 bases from V and 4 bases from J, with 11 bases in between. CDR3 length equals 14 residues. CDR1 is SEHNR, CDR2 FQNEAQ, per germline (reference sequence). The DNA for the CDR3 is TGTGCCAGCAGCCGGGCGGGAAGCACCGGGGAGCTGTTTTTT. Residues: CASSRAGSTGELFF.

The chain joins TRBV7-3 to TRBJ2-1, with D possibly matching TRBD2 (6 bases). V lost 4 bases, J lost 7 bases, and 17 bases lay in between. The germline gives CDR1 SGHTA, CDR2 FQGTGA. The CDR3 consists of 15 residues. The CDR3 DNA reads TGTGCCAGCAGCTCCTCTAGCGTCCAAGGTAATGAGCAGTTCTTC. As protein: CASSSSSVQGNEQFF.

The V call is TRBV27, the J call TRBJ2-7, with 10 bases fitting TRBD1. The CDR3 is made up of 15 amino acids. The V gene's germline CDR1 is MNHEY and CDR2 SMNVEV (reference sequence). Losses at the gene ends were 2 bases for V and 4 bases for J; bases not matched to a gene: 5. The CDR3 spells CASSLGGTGDYEQYF. The CDR3 region has the DNA TGTGCCAGCAGTTTAGGAGGGACAGGGGATTACGAGCAGTACTTC.

For the CDR3, the DNA is TGTGCCAGCAGCCAAGGGACTAGCGGGGGGTACAATGAGCAGTTCTTC. Its translation: CASSQGTSGGYNEQFF. This chain joins TRBV11-2 and TRBJ2-1; 15 positions agree with TRBD2. Germline trimming cut 5 bases from V and 4 bases from J; bases unmatched to any gene: 3. There are 16 residues in the CDR3. CDR1 is SGHAT and CDR2 is FQNNGV in the germline V gene.

The V gene is TRBV7-2, the J gene TRBJ1-4; no definite D call. Germline V gives CDR1 SGHTA, CDR2 FQGNSA. The CDR3 consists of 15 residues. V lost 2 bases and J 2 bases, leaving 9 bases between the germline ends. CDR3 bases: TGTGCCAGCAGCTTACACCAGGTCACTAATGAAAAACTGTTTTTT. It encodes CASSLHQVTNEKLFF.

The chain links TRBV6-1 to TRBJ1-2; D is possibly TRBD1 (5 bases). Germline lookup yields CDR1 MNHNS and CDR2 SASEGT. Trimming pared 10 bases from V and 8 bases from J, leaving 23 bases between. This CDR3 has 14 residues. CDR3 coding DNA: TGTGCCATTCGAGCTGGGGCCTCGACTAGGGGCTACACCTTC. This translates into CAIRAGASTRGYTF.

This rearrangement joins TRBV27 to TRBJ2-2; maybe TRBD2 (5 bases). The CDR3 runs 14 residues. The V end was cut by 2 bases, the J end by 7 bases, with 11 bases between. Germline CDR1 is MNHEY and CDR2 is SMNVEV (reference sequence). CDR3 residues: CASSLPGSGGELFF. The CDR3, as DNA: TGTGCCAGCAGTTTACCGGGGTCGGGCGGGGAGCTGTTTTTT.

The chain has TRBV28 and TRBJ1-2; possibly TRBD1 for D (6 bases). This CDR3 contains 13 residues. V lost 7 bases, J lost 4 bases, and 13 bases lay in between. From germline, CDR1 is MDHEN and CDR2 SYDVKM. The CDR3 sequence: CASTIGTPYGYTF. CDR3 in DNA: TGTGCCAGCACCATCGGGACACCCTATGGCTACACCTTC.

This clone turned up a few times. CDR3 nucleotide sequence: TGCGCCAGCAGCCTTAAGGGACAGTATAATTCACCCCTCCACTTT. This gives the protein CASSLKGQYNSPLHF. The chain links TRBV4-3 to TRBJ1-6, with 7 bases that match TRBD1. V lost 4 bases, J lost 4 bases, and 4 bases stayed unmatched. Germline loops: CDR1 LGHNA, CDR2 YSLEER. This CDR3 spans 15 amino acids.

The chain carries TRBV18 and TRBJ1-5; the D is unclear. The CDR3 is 15 residues long. Looked up from germline, CDR1 is KGHSH and CDR2 is LQKENI. V lost 0 bases and J lost 3, with 9 bases in between. For the CDR3, the DNA is TGTGCCAGCTCACCACCAGGATTATTCAATCAGCCCCAGCATTTT. Translating it yields CASSPPGLFNQPQHF.

This clone appeared many times. The chain couples TRBV10-1 to TRBJ1-5, with 8 bases that match TRBD1. Germline-derived CDR1 and CDR2 are WNHNN and SYGVQD (reference sequence). There are 17 residues in the CDR3. Losses at the gene ends were 8 bases for V and 6 bases for J; bases not matched to a gene: 18. CDR3 residues: CASEYATDRELGQPQHF. DNA of the CDR3: TGCGCCAGCGAATACGCCACGGACAGGGAATTAGGTCAGCCCCAGCATTTT.

J is TRBJ2-1 and V is TRBV19, with 11 bases fitting TRBD2. From germline, CDR1 is LNHDA and CDR2 SQIVND (reference sequence). J lost 5 bases, V lost 7 bases, and 7 bases had no gene match. The CDR3 is 15 amino acids. The CDR3 nucleotides are TGTGCCAGTACGCCCGGACTAGCGGGTGACAATGAGCAGTTCTTC. Protein sequence: CASTPGLAGDNEQFF.

V usage is TRBV4-1 and J usage is TRBJ2-2; unclear D gene. V gave up 0 bases and J gave up 1 base, with 12 bases separating them. This CDR3 comprises 17 residues. From germline, CDR1 is MGHRA and CDR2 YSYEKL. The CDR3 protein is CASSQDSFAQNTGELFF. CDR3 coding DNA: TGCGCCAGCAGCCAAGATTCGTTTGCTCAGAACACCGGGGAGCTGTTTTTT.

This clone was detected a few times. CDR3 in amino acids: CASSQADGYEQYF. The CDR3 DNA is TGCGCCAGCAGCCAGGCGGACGGGTACGAGCAGTACTTC. The rearrangement joins TRBV4-1 to TRBJ2-7; D uncertain. The length of the CDR3 is 13 residues. Germline V gene data show CDR1 as MGHRA and CDR2 as YSYEKL. Between the trimmed V and J ends, which lost 3 bases and 4 bases, there was a span of 10 bases.